Following are 26 T cell receptor beta chains from one sample sequenced in a study of blood T cell repertoires in COVID-19. TCRdb's copy holds only in-frame clones and misses some; the assay was immunoSEQ multiplex PCR. Of 65,000 or so clones detected, 65% to 85% appear once; the ten largest clones hold 25%. Sequencing input: peripheral blood. The receptors shown here come from a human donor in a cohort sampled during active COVID-19.

This clone was found a few times. This chain uses TRBV3-1 (or the pseudogene TRBV3-2) with TRBJ2-7; 12 nucleotides line up with TRBD2. V dropped 1 base and J dropped 4; count of bases not matched to a gene: 5. Germline values: CDR1 LGHDT, CDR2 YNNKEL (reference sequence). This CDR3 is 16 amino acids long. The CDR3 spells CASSQGTSGILYEQYF. The CDR3 DNA follows: TGTGCCAGCAGCCAAGGGACTAGCGGGATCCTATACGAGCAGTACTTC.

The chain carries TRBV4-1 and TRBJ2-1, with 12 bases lining up with TRBD2. V shed 0 bases, J shed 5 bases, and the junction held 8 bases outside the gene matches. This CDR3 is 18 amino acids long. The germline V gene has CDR1 MGHRA and CDR2 YSYEKL. CDR3 DNA sequence: TGCGCCAGCAGCCAAGATCGGGCTAGCGGGAGGGCAAACAATGAGCAGTTCTTC. It specifies CASSQDRASGRANNEQFF.

CDR3 region: CASSLERYNSPLHF. The CDR3 DNA reads TGTGCCAGCAGCTTGGAGCGCTATAATTCACCCCTCCACTTT. The V and J genes are TRBV5-4 and TRBJ1-6; D ambiguous. Trimming pared 0 bases from V and 3 bases from J, leaving 4 bases between. The CDR3 loop spans 14 amino acids. Germline V gives CDR1 SGHNT, CDR2 YYREEE (reference sequence).

The chain carries TRBV2 and TRBJ1-5; perhaps TRBD1 as D (5 bases). The CDR3 runs to 15 residues. V was clipped by 6 bases and J by 0 bases, with 12 bases between them. Germline V gives CDR1 SNHLY, CDR2 FYNNEI. The CDR3 region is CASRGGHYSNQPQHF. The CDR3 DNA is TGTGCCAGCAGGGGAGGACACTATAGCAATCAGCCCCAGCATTTT.

The chain couples TRBV7-8 to TRBJ2-3; 9 nucleotides align to TRBD2. J lost 5 bases, V lost 4 bases, and 7 bases had no gene match. CDR1 and CDR2 from the germline V gene are SGHVS and FQNEAQ. The CDR3 runs 15 residues. The CDR3 here is CASSWREGQLDTQYF. CDR3 sequence (DNA): TGTGCCAGCAGCTGGCGGGAGGGCCAGTTAGATACGCAGTATTTT.

The rearrangement links TRBV5-1 to TRBJ2-5; 8 bases fit TRBD1. J gave up 4 bases and V 4 bases, and 6 bases lay outside the gene matches. Germline CDR1 reads SGHRS; CDR2 reads YFSETQ. The CDR3 totals 14 residues. CDR3 sequence (DNA): TGCGCCAGCAGCCCCGGACAGGGATCAGAGACCCAGTACTTC. Its translation is CASSPGQGSETQYF.

This clone showed up just a few times. The chain joins TRBV6-1 to TRBJ2-7; possible D gene TRBD2, 5 bases. The length of the CDR3 is 15 residues. CDR1 is MNHNS, CDR2 SASEGT, per germline. V was cut by 1 base and J by 2 bases, with 12 bases left in between. CDR3 protein: CASSEGASQAYEQYF. CDR3 nucleotide sequence: TGTGCCAGCAGTGAAGGGGCTAGCCAGGCCTACGAGCAGTACTTC.

The J gene is TRBJ2-5, the V gene TRBV7-9; D uncertain. The ends were cut back, 5 bases at V and 2 bases at J, with 6 bases in the middle. The CDR3 covers 12 residues. Germline loops: CDR1 SEHNR, CDR2 FQNEAQ (reference sequence). CDR3 region: CASSPKQETQYF. CDR3 DNA sequence: TGTGCCAGCAGCCCAAAACAAGAGACCCAGTACTTC.

This clone was seen repeatedly, ten times or more. This sample includes further DNA sequences coding for the same CDR3. The gene calls are TRBV5-1 and TRBJ2-7, with D unclear. V gave up 2 bases and J gave up 2 bases, with 8 bases separating them. Germline V lookup: CDR1 SGHRS, CDR2 YFSETQ. The CDR3 totals 13 residues. DNA for the CDR3: TGCGCCAGCAGCTTCGATCGAGCCTACGAGCAGTACTTC. Encoded protein: CASSFDRAYEQYF.

The chain links TRBV28 to TRBJ1-6; TRBD1 matches 8 bases. CDR1 is MDHEN, CDR2 SYDVKM, per germline. V shed 6 bases and J 11 bases; nucleotides not matched to a gene: 9. The CDR3 contains 14 residues. The CDR3, as DNA: TGTGCCAGCAGGGTGGACAGGGCGGGAGCACCCCTCCACTTT. Protein sequence: CASRVDRAGAPLHF. The full variable domain, completed using reference TRBV28 and TRBJ1-6, is DVKVTQSSRYLVKRTGEKVFLECVQDMDHENMFWYRQDPGLGLRLIYFSYDVKMKEKGDIPEGYSVSREKKERFSLILESASTNQTSMYLCASRVDRAGAPLHFGNGTRLTVT.

This chain joins TRBV21-1 and TRBJ2-6; TRBD1 is the table's D call and was not checked against the DNA. TRBV21-1 is listed as a pseudogene. The CDR3 has 19 amino acids. CDR3 sequence: CASSKARGQGSFGANVLTF. In DNA, the CDR3 is TGTGCCAGCAGCAAAGCTAGGGGACAGGGCTCATTTGGGGCCAACGTCCTGACTTTC.

The V gene is TRBV3-1 (or the pseudogene TRBV3-2), the J gene TRBJ2-1; 7 nucleotides align to TRBD1. The germline CDR1 and CDR2 sequences are LGHDT and YNNKEL (reference sequence). Trimming took 4 bases from V and 6 from J; bases not matched to a gene: 9. There are 15 residues in the CDR3. The CDR3 protein is CASSPLDRVGNEQFF. The CDR3 DNA reads TGTGCCAGCAGCCCCCTTGACAGGGTCGGCAATGAGCAGTTCTTC.

This clone was seen repeatedly, ten times or more. The CDR3 bases are TGTGCCAGCAGCCAGTATACTAGCGGGGAGAACACAGATACGCAGTATTTT. This translates into CASSQYTSGENTDTQYF. V gene TRBV4-2 combines with J gene TRBJ2-3, with TRBD2 matching over 10 bases. V was clipped by 3 bases and J by 2 bases; unmatched bases: 8. The CDR3 length is 17 residues. The germline gives CDR1 LGHNA, CDR2 YNFKEQ.

The chain joins TRBV4-1 to TRBJ1-6; 9 nucleotides align to TRBD1. Germline V gene data show CDR1 as MGHRA and CDR2 as YSYEKL. The V segment lost 4 bases and the J segment 8 bases; nucleotides outside the gene matches: 9. CDR3 length: 16 residues. In DNA form, the CDR3 reads TGCGCCAGCAGCCCGATAGGGCGGGACAGGGATTCACCCCTCCACTTT. Its translation: CASSPIGRDRDSPLHF.

The chain combines TRBV11-2 with TRBJ2-3; D remains ambiguous. V lost 3 bases to trimming and J lost 8 bases, with 6 bases between them. Germline-derived CDR1 and CDR2 are SGHAT and FQNNGV. CDR3 length: 11 residues. The CDR3 DNA sequence: TGTGCCAGCAGCTTCAGTGGTACGCAGTATTTT. As protein: CASSFSGTQYF.

The chain recombines TRBV11-3 with TRBJ1-3; D not resolved. The germline V gene has CDR1 SGHNT and CDR2 YENEEA. CDR3 size: 12 residues. The V end lost 5 bases, the J end lost 4 bases, and 6 bases lay between the germline ends. The CDR3 DNA follows: TGTGCCAGCAGCCGGTCCGGAAACACCATATATTTT. It translates to CASSRSGNTIYF.

This clone was observed a single time. This chain connects TRBV28 to TRBJ2-5; the D is unclear. Germline CDR1 reads MDHEN; CDR2 reads SYDVKM. The V gene lost 4 bases and the J gene lost 2 bases, with 2 bases spanning the gap. The CDR3 covers 11 residues. The CDR3 region is CASSSQETQYF. CDR3 nucleotide sequence: TGTGCCAGCAGTTCTCAAGAGACCCAGTACTTC. The full variable domain, its missing parts supplied by reference TRBV28 and TRBJ2-5, is DVKVTQSSRYLVKRTGEKVFLECVQDMDHENMFWYRQDPGLGLRLIYFSYDVKMKEKGDIPEGYSVSREKKERFSLILESASTNQTSMYLCASSSQETQYFGPGTRLLVL.

This sequence joins TRBV11-3 and TRBJ2-1, with D possibly being TRBD1 (5 bases). The CDR3 consists of 12 residues. CDR1 and CDR2 (germline): SGHNT, YENEEA. The ends were cut back, 2 bases at V and 8 bases at J, with 7 bases in the middle. The CDR3 DNA is TGTGCCAGCAGCTTACAGGGTTATGAGCAGTTCTTC. As protein: CASSLQGYEQFF.

This clone was detected once. V is TRBV29-1 and J is TRBJ2-7, with D tentatively TRBD1 (6 bases). Trimming took 4 bases from V and 1 from J, leaving 8 bases between them. Germline loops: CDR1 SQVTM, CDR2 ANQGSEA. The CDR3 has 12 residues. The CDR3: CSVGTVSYEQYF. For the CDR3, the DNA is TGCAGCGTTGGGACAGTTTCCTACGAGCAGTACTTC.

The gene calls are TRBV4-1 and TRBJ2-7, with 8 bases fitting TRBD2. This CDR3 contains 16 residues. V dropped 1 base and J dropped 3; count of bases not matched to a gene: 8. The germline CDR1 and CDR2 sequences are MGHRA and YSYEKL. Here the CDR3 DNA reads TGCGCCAGCAGCCAAGGCCCCTTGCGGGGGGTCTACGAGCAGTACTTC. Translating gives CASSQGPLRGVYEQYF.

For this clone: The DNA is left out, because the CDR3 cannot be placed on it with certainty; the CDR3 is given as TCRdb lists it. The chain couples TRBV28 to TRBJ2-3; the D call in the table, TRBD1, was not verified against the DNA. The CDR3 numbers 16 amino acids, ends counted. Germline-derived CDR1 and CDR2 are MDHEN and SYDVKM. The CDR3: CASSFLAGTSADTQYF.

This rearrangement joins TRBV25-1 to TRBJ2-5; a weak D match, TRBD1 (5 bases). V lost 1 base and J lost 5, with 14 bases in between. The CDR3 is made up of 15 amino acids. Germline CDR1 is MGHDK and CDR2 is SYGVNS. The CDR3: CASSELSRAGETQYF. The CDR3 DNA reads TGTGCCAGCAGTGAATTAAGCAGGGCCGGCGAGACCCAGTACTTC. The full variable domain, in which reference TRBV25-1 and TRBJ2-5 provide the parts outside the CDR3, is EADIYQTPRYLVIGTGKKITLECSQTMGHDKMYWYQQDPGMELHLIHYSYGVNSTEKGDLSSESTVSRIRTEHFPLTLESARPSHTSQYLCASSELSRAGETQYFGPGTRLLVL.

This clone was picked up a small number of times. J is TRBJ2-7 and V is TRBV10-2, with TRBD2 matching 8 bases. The V and J ends lost 6 bases and 4 bases, in that order; junction bases with no gene match: 8. The germline V gene has CDR1 WSHSY and CDR2 SAAADI. This CDR3 comprises 14 residues. CDR3 sequence (DNA): TGCGCCAGCAGCCACCCGTCGGGAGGGTACGAGCAGTACTTC. Protein: CASSHPSGGYEQYF.

The gene calls are TRBV18 and TRBJ2-5; 8 positions match TRBD2. CDR1 is KGHSH, CDR2 LQKENI, per germline. The V segment lost 3 bases and the J segment 5 bases; nucleotides outside the gene matches: 8. CDR3 length: 15 amino acids. CDR3 protein: CASSPTWAGGETQYF. CDR3 nucleotide sequence: TGTGCCAGCTCACCCACCTGGGCGGGAGGTGAGACCCAGTACTTC. Looking up the rest from reference TRBV18 and TRBJ2-5 gives the full variable domain: NAGVMQNPRHLVRRRGQEARLRCSPMKGHSHVYWYRQLPEEGLKFMVYLQKENIIDESGMPKERFSAEFPKEGPSILRIQQVVRGDSAAYFCASSPTWAGGETQYFGPGTRLLVL.

The V gene is TRBV6-1, the J gene TRBJ1-6, with a tentative D call TRBD1 (6 bases). The germline gives CDR1 MNHNS, CDR2 SASEGT. Trimming took 2 bases from V and 9 from J, leaving 8 bases between them. This CDR3 has 13 residues. The CDR3 DNA sequence: TGTGCCAGCAGTGAATACAGGGTTTCACCCCTCCACTTT. It translates to CASSEYRVSPLHF.

J is TRBJ1-2 and V is TRBV4-2; D is perhaps TRBD1 (6 bases). This CDR3 is built from 13 residues. Germline CDR1 reads LGHNA; CDR2 reads YNFKEQ. Trimming took off 4 bases at V and 4 bases at J, with 10 bases between the two ends. In nucleotides, the CDR3 is TGTGCCAGCAGCCTACAGGGATCCTATGGCTACACCTTC. Translated, it gives CASSLQGSYGYTF.